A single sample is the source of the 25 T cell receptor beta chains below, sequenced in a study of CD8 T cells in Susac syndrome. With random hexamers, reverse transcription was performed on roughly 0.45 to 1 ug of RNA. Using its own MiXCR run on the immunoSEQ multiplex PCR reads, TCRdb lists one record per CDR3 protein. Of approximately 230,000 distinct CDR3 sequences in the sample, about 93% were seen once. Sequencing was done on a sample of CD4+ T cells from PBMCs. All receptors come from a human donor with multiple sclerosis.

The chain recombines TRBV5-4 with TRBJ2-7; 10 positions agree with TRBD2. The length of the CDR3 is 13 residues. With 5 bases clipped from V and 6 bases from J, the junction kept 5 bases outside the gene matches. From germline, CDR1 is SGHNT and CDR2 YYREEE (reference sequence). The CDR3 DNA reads TGTGCCAGCAGACTAGCGGGGCTTGGCGAGCAGTACTTC. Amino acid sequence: CASRLAGLGEQYF.

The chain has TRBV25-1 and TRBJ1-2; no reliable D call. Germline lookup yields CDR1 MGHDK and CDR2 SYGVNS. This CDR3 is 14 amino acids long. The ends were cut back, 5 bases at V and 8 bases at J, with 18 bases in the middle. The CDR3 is CASSRSLGYGGYTF. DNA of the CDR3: TGTGCCAGCAGTCGCAGCCTCGGATATGGAGGCTACACCTTC.

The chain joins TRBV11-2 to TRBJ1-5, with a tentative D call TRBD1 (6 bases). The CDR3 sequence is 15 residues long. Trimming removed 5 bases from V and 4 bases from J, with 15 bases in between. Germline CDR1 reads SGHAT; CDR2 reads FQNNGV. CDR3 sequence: CASSPNPGQNQPQHF. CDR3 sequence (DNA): TGTGCCAGCAGCCCAAACCCCGGACAGAATCAGCCCCAGCATTTT.

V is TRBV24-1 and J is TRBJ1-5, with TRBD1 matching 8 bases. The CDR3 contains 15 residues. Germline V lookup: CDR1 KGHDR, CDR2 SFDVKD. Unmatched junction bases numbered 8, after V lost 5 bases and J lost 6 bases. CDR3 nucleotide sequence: TGTGCCACCAGTGGCCGGACAGGGACCTTTCAGCCCCAGCATTTT. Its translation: CATSGRTGTFQPQHF.

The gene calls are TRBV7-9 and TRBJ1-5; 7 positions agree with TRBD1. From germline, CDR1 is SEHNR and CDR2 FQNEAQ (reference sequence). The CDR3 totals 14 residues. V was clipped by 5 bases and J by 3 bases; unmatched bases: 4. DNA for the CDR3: TGTGCCAGCAGCCCCGGACAGGTCAATCAGCCCCAGCATTTT. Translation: CASSPGQVNQPQHF.

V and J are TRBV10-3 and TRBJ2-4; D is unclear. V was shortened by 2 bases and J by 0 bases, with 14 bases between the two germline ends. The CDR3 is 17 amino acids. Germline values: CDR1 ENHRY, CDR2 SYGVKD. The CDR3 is CAISEEVEHVAKNIQYF. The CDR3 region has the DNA TGTGCCATCAGTGAGGAAGTCGAACATGTAGCCAAAAACATTCAGTACTTC.

The CDR3 protein is CSVEGPGQGSEQYF. CDR3 DNA sequence: TGCAGCGTTGAAGGGCCGGGACAGGGGTCCGAGCAGTACTTC. The chain joins TRBV29-1 to TRBJ2-7; 10 nucleotides match TRBD1. V trimming: 1 base; J trimming: 6 bases; junction bases outside the gene matches: 6. The CDR3 loop spans 14 amino acids. Germline CDR1 is SQVTM and CDR2 is ANQGSEA.

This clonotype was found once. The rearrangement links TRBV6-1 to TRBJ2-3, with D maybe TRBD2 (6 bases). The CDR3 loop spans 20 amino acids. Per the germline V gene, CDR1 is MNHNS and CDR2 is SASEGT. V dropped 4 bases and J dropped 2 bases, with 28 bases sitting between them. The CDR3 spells CASSVPLGIAERGYTDTQYF. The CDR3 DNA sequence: TGTGCCAGCAGTGTCCCCCTTGGGATAGCGGAGAGGGGATACACAGATACGCAGTATTTT.

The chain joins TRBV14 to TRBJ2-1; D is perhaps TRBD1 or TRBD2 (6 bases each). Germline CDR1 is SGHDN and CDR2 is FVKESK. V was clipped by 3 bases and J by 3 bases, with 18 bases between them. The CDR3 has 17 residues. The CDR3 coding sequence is TGTGCCAGCAGCCAGGGGGGACTTCGGGACAACTACAATGAGCAGTTCTTC. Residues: CASSQGGLRDNYNEQFF. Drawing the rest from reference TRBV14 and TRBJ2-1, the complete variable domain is EAGVTQFPSHSVIEKGQTVTLRCDPISGHDNLYWYRRVMGKEIKFLLHFVKESKQDESGMPNNRFLAERTGGTYSTLKVQPAELEDSGVYFCASSQGGLRDNYNEQFFGPGTRLTVL.

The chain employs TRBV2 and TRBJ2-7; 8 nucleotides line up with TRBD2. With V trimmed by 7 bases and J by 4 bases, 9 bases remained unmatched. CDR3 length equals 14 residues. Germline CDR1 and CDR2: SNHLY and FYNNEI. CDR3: CASTPSGSGYEQYV. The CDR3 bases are TGTGCCAGCACCCCTAGCGGGTCTGGTTACGAGCAGTACGTC.

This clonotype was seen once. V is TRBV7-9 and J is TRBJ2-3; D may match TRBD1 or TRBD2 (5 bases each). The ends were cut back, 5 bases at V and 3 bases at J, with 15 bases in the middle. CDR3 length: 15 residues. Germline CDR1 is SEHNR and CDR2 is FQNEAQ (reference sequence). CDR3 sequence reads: CASSNPGPRTDTQYF. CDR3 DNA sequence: TGTGCCAGCAGCAACCCGGGACCAAGAACAGATACGCAGTATTTT.

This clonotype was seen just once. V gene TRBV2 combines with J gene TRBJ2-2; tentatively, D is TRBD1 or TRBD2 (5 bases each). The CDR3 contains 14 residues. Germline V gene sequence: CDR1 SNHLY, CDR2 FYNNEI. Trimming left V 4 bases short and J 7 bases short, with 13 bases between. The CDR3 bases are TGTGCCAGCAGTGTCCTGATGGGGGTCGGGGAGCTGTTTTTT. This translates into CASSVLMGVGELFF. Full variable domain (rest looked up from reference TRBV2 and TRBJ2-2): EPEVTQTPSHQVTQMGQEVILRCVPISNHLYFYWYRQILGQKVEFLVSFYNNEISEKSEIFDDQFSVERPDGSNFTLKIRSTKLEDSAMYFCASSVLMGVGELFFGEGSRLTVL.

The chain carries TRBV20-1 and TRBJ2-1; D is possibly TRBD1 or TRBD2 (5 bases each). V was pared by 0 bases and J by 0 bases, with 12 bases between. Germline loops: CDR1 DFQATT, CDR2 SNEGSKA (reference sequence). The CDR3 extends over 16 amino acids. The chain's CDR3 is CSARDRGTPSYNEQFF. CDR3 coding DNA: TGCAGTGCTAGAGACCGAGGGACCCCCTCCTACAATGAGCAGTTCTTC.

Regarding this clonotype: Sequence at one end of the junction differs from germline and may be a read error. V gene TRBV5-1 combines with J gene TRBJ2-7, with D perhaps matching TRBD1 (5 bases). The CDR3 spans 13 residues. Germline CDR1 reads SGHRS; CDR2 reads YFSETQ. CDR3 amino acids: CASSLTGTYEQYF. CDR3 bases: TGTGCCAGCAGCCTTACAGGTACCTACGAGCAGTACTTC.

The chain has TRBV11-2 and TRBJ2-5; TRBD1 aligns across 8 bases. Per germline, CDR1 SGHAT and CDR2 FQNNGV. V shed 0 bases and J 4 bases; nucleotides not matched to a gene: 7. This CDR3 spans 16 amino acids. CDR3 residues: CASSLDRSGGIETQYF. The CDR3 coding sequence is TGTGCCAGCAGCTTAGATCGGTCAGGGGGCATAGAGACCCAGTACTTC.

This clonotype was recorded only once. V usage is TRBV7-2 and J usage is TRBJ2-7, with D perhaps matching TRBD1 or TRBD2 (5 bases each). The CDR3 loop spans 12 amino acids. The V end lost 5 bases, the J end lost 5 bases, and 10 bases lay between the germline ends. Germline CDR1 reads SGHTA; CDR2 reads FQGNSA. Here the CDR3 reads CASSRDENEQYF. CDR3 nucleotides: TGTGCCAGCAGCAGGGACGAGAACGAGCAGTACTTC.

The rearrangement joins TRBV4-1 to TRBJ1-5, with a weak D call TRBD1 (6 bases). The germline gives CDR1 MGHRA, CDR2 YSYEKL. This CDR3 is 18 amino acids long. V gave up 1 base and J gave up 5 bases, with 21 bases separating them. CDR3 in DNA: TGCGCCAGCAGCCAAGTGAATGGCAGGGGAGGTGGGTATCAGCCCCAGCATTTT. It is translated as CASSQVNGRGGGYQPQHF.

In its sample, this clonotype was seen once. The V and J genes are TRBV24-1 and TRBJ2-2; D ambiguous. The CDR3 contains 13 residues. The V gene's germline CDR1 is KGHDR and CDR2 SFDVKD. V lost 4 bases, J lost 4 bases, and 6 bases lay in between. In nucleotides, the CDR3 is TGTGCCACCAGTGACCCCCCCACCGGGGAGCTGTTTTTT. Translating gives CATSDPPTGELFF.

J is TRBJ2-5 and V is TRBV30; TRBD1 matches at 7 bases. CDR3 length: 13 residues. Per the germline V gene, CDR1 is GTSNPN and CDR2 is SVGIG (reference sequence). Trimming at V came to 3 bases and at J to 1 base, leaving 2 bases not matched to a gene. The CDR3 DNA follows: TGTGCCTGGAGCCGGGACAGCCAAGAGACCCAGTACTTC. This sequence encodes CAWSRDSQETQYF.

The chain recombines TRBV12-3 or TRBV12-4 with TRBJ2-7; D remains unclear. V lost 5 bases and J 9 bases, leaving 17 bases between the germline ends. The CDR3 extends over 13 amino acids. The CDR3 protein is CASSQDPLQGQYV. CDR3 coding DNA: TGTGCCAGCAGTCAGGACCCCTTACAAGGGCAGTACGTC.

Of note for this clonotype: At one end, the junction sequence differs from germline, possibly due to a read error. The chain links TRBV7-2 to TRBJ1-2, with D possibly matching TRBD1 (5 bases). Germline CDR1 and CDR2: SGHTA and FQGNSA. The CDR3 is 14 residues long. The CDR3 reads CARTGTTLSYGHTF. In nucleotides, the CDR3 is TGTGCCAGGACCGGGACGACACTTAGCTATGGCCACACCTTC.

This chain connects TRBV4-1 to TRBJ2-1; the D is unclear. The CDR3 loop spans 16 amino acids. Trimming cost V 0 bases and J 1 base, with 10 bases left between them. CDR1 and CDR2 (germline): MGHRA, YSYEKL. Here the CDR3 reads CASSQDWGTSYNEQFF. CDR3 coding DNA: TGCGCCAGCAGCCAAGATTGGGGAACTTCCTACAATGAGCAGTTCTTC.

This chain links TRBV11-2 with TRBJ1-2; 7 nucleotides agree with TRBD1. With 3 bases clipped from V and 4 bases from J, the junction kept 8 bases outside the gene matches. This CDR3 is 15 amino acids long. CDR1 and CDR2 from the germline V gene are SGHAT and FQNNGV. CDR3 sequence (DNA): TGTGCCAGCAGCTTCCTACAGGGGCCTCCCTATGGCTACACCTTC. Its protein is CASSFLQGPPYGYTF.

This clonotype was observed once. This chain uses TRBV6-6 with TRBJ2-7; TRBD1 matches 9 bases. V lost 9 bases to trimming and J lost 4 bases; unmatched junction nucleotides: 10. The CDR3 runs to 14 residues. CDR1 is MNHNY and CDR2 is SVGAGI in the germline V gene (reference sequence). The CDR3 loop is CASVPGQGMYEQYV. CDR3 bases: TGTGCCAGTGTCCCGGGACAGGGAATGTACGAGCAGTACGTC.

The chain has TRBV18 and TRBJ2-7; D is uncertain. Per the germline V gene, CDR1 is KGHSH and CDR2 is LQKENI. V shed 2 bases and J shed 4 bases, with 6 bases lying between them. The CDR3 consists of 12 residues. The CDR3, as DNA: TGTGCCAGCTCACCAGGGGATTACGAGCAGTACTTC. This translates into CASSPGDYEQYF.